These T cell receptor beta chains were read from a single sample in a study of blood T cell repertoires in COVID-19. The data were produced by immunoSEQ multiplex PCR, yet TCRdb's version contains in-frame clones alone and is incomplete. The sample lists approximately 260,000 clones; 86% were seen once. The sequenced sample consisted of peripheral blood. The receptor set was obtained from a man aged 18 to 30 with active or convalescent COVID-19. The CDR3 runs from the conserved cysteine through the conserved F or W. A D gene is named only where the DNA matches it firmly. The size field is filled for only some rows; it gives once, few, many or a size class.

>TRBJ2-1|NA|TRBV30|NA
TGTGCCTGGAGTGTACTTGGTTTTTACAATGAGCAGTTCTTC
CAWSVLGFYNEQFF
>TRBJ2-1|NA|TRBV7-2|TRBD2
TGTGCCAGCAGCTTAGGTAGCGGGAGGTACAATGAGCAGTTCTTC
CASSLGSGRYNEQFF
>TRBJ2-5|NA|TRBV24-1|TRBD2
TGTGCCACCAGTGAGGGGACTAGCGGGGGAGAAGAGACCCAGTACTTC
CATSEGTSGGEETQYF
>TRBJ1-1|NA|TRBV30|NA
TGTGCCTGGACGGTAACTCTCAACACTGAAGCTTTCTTT
CAWTVTLNTEAFF
>TRBJ1-4|NA|TRBV5-1|NA
TGCGCCAGCAGAGTGGGGCTTAATGAAAAACTGTTTTTT
CASRVGLNEKLFF
>TRBJ2-2|NA|TRBV6-5|NA
TGTGCCAGCAGCCCCGGGGGTCCGAACACCGGGGAGCTGTTTTTT
CASSPGGPNTGELFF
>TRBJ1-1|medium-sized|TRBV11-1|NA
TGTGCCAGCAGCTTACTCCGGGTAAACACTGAAGCTTTCTTT
CASSLLRVNTEAFF
>TRBJ1-4|NA|TRBV2|NA
TGTGCCAGCAGCGCCAGTCACCGGGGTGAGGGTGAAAAACTGTTTTTT
CASSASHRGEGEKLFF
>TRBJ2-1|NA|TRBV11-3|NA
TGTGCCAGCAGCTTAACGCCCTATGATGAGCAGTTCTTC
CASSLTPYDEQFF
>TRBJ2-1|NA|TRBV11-2|NA
TGTGCCAGCATCCCACCCCCTGGGGCCCGCTCCTACAATGAGCAGTTCTTC
CASIPPPGARSYNEQFF
>TRBJ2-1|NA|TRBV18|TRBD2
TGTGCCAGCTCCCGCGGGACTAGCGGGAGTAATGAGCAGTTCTTC
CASSRGTSGSNEQFF
>TRBJ2-3|NA|TRBV11-2|NA
TGTGCCAGCAGCTTCATCACTAGTTATCATACGCAGTATTTT
CASSFITSYHTQYF
>TRBJ1-3|NA|TRBV6-5|TRBD1
TGTGCCAGCAGGACAGGGGCTGGAAACACCATATATTTT
CASRTGAGNTIYF
>TRBJ1-2|NA|TRBV7-2|TRBD1
TGTGCCAGCAGCCCAGGGACAGGAGTTAACTATGGCTACACCTTC
CASSPGTGVNYGYTF
>TRBJ1-1|NA|TRBV9|NA
TGTGCCAGCAGCGTTACACCGAACACTGAAGCTTTCTTT
CASSVTPNTEAFF
>TRBJ2-1|NA|TRBV28|NA
TGTGCCAGCAGTTTGAGGGAGCTCCCCCCCGAGCAGTTCTTC
CASSLRELPPEQFF
>TRBJ1-1|NA|TRBV12-3/TRBV12-4|TRBD1
TGTGCCAGCCAACGACAGGGGAACACTGAAGCTTTCTTT
CASQRQGNTEAFF
>TRBJ1-2|NA|TRBV3-1/TRBV3-2|TRBD1
TGTGCCAGCAGCCACGTAGACAGGGCCTACAACTATGGCTACACCTTC
CASSHVDRAYNYGYTF
>TRBJ1-4|NA|TRBV12-3/TRBV12-4|NA
TGTGCCAGCGGGGGGTACGGGAATGAAAAACTGTTTTTT
CASGGYGNEKLFF
>TRBJ1-4|NA|TRBV7-2|NA
TGTGCCAGCAGGTATACAGCCGCAACTAATGAAAAACTGTTTTTT
CASRYTAATNEKLFF
>TRBJ2-3|NA|TRBV5-1|TRBD1
TGCGCCAGCAGCTTGACGACAGGGGGCACAGATACGCAGTATTTT
CASSLTTGGTDTQYF
>TRBJ1-4|NA|TRBV5-8|TRBD1
TGTGCCAGCAGCCACGTAAAGGGGACAGCAACTAATGAAAAACTGTTTTTT
CASSHVKGTATNEKLFF
>TRBJ1-1|NA|TRBV6-5|NA
TGTGCCAGCAGTTACTCTATAATGAACACTGAAGCTTTCTTT
CASSYSIMNTEAFF
>TRBJ2-1|once|TRBV7-6|NA
TGTGCCAGCAGCTTAGAGATGTCGGGACTCTCCAATGAGCAGTTCTTC
CASSLEMSGLSNEQFF
>TRBJ1-1|NA|TRBV29-1|NA
TGCAGCGTTGAAGGACAGCTGAACACTGAAGCTTTCTTT
CSVEGQLNTEAFF
>TRBJ2-2|NA|TRBV4-1|NA
TGCGCCAGCAGCCAAATAGGAGGGGCCGGGGAGCTGTTTTTT
CASSQIGGAGELFF
>TRBJ1-5|NA|TRBV28|TRBD1
TGTGCCAGCGGGGAGACAGGGGAGAGGTTAGTGGATCAGCCCCAGCATTTT
CASGETGERLVDQPQHF
>TRBJ2-7|once|TRBV4-1|NA
TGCGCCAGCAGCCAAGAGGAGGGTCGAGGCGAGCAGTACTTC
CASSQEEGRGEQYF
>TRBJ1-1|NA|TRBV6-4|NA
TGTGCCAGCAGCGTTGACAGCGAGAACACTGAAGCTTTCTTT
CASSVDSENTEAFF
>TRBJ2-2|NA|TRBV29-1|NA
TGCAGCGTCCTGGGGCAGGAACCGAACACCGGGGAGCTGTTTTTT
CSVLGQEPNTGELFF
>TRBJ1-2|few|TRBV28|NA
TGTGCCAGCAGCCCCGGGGGGCGGGCTTACTATGGCTACACCTTC
CASSPGGRAYYGYTF